A few counts support the clone carrying this TCR beta chain. These data belong to a study of identical twins. After template switching added a universal primer site, the resulting cDNA carried unique molecular identifiers. TCRdb called the 5' RACE reads again in MiXCR, with one record for every CDR3 protein. The data show 650,000 to 750,000 distinct CDR3 sequences, 20% to 25% seen once. CDR1 DFQATT and CDR2 SNEGSKA come from the germline V gene (reference sequence). The CDR3 is made up of 15 amino acids. V lost 0 bases, J lost 3 bases, and 13 bases lay in between. This sample was also put to use in a study of T cells expressing NK-cell markers. That investigation notes: A range of roughly 1.0-8% of CD8+ T cells consisted of dominant NKG2C+ clonotypes in more than five donors.

The specimen was PBMCs. The genes are TRBV20-1 and TRBJ2-3; D perhaps matches TRBD2 (6 bases). The clonotype comes from a woman aged 18 to 35 in good health. The CDR3 DNA is TGCAGTGCTAGAGATCCCCGGGCGGGGACAGATACGCAGTATTTT. Its protein product is CSARDPRAGTDTQYF.